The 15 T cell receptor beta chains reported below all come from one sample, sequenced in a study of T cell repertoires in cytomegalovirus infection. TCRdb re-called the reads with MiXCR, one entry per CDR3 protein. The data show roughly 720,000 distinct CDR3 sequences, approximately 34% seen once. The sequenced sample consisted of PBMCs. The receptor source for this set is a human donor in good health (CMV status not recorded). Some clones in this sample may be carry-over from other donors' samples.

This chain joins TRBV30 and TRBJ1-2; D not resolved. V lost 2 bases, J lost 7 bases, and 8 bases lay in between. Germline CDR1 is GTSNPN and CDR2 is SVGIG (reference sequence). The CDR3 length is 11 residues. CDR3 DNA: TGTGCCTGGAGTCCGAGTGTTGGCTACACCTTC. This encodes CAWSPSVGYTF.

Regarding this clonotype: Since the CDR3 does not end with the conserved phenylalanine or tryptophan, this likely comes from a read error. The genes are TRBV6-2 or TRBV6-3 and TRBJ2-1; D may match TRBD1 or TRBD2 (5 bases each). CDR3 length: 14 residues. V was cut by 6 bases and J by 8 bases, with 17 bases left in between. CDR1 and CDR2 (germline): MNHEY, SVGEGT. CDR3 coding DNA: TGTGCCAGCAGCTGGGACGGCCTTAGCTATGAGCAGTTCTTA. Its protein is CASSWDGLSYEQFL.

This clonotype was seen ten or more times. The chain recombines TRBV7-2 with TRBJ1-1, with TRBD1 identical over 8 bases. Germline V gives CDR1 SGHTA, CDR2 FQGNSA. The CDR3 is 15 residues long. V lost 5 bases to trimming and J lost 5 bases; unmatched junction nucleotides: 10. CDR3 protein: CASSRGGQGGTEAFF. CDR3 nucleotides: TGTGCCAGCAGCCGGGGTGGACAGGGAGGGACTGAAGCTTTCTTT.

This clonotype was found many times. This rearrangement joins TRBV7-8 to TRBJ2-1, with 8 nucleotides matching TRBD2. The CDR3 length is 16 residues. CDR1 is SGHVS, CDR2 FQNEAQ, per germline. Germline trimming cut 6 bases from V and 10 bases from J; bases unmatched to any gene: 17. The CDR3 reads CASREKPGGPGQEQFF. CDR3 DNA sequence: TGTGCCAGCAGGGAAAAACCGGGGGGGCCGGGTCAGGAGCAGTTCTTC.

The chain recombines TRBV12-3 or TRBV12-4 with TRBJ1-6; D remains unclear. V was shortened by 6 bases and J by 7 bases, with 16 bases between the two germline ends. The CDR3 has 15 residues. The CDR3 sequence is CASSRHPMENSPLHF. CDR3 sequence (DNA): TGTGCCAGCAGCCGACACCCAATGGAGAATTCACCCCTCCACTTT.

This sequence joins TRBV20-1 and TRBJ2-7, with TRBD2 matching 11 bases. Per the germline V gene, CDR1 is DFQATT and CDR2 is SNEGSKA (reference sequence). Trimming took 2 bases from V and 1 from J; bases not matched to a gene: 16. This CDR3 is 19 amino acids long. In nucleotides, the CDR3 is TGCAGTGCTAGAACGCAGAAGGTAGCGGGAGGGCCGGGTTCCTACGAGCAGTACTTC. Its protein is CSARTQKVAGGPGSYEQYF.

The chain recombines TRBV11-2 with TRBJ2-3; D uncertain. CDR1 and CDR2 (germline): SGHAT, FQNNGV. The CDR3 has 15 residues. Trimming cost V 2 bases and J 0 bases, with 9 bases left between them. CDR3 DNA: TGTGCCAGCAGCTTACCTACCGTTAGCACAGATACGCAGTATTTT. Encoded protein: CASSLPTVSTDTQYF.

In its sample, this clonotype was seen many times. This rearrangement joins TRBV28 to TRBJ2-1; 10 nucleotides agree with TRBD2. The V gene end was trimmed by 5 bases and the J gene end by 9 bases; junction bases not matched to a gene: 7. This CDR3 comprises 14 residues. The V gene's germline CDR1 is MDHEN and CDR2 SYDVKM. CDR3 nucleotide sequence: TGTGCCAGCAGTCTAGCGGGAGTTACTGGTGAGCAGTTCTTC. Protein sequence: CASSLAGVTGEQFF.

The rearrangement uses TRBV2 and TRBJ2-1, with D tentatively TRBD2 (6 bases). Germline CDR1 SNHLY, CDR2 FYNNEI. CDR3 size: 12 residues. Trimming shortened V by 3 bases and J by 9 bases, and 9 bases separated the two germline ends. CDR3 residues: CASSEMGGEQFF. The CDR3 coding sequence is TGTGCCAGCAGTGAGATGGGGGGTGAGCAGTTCTTC.

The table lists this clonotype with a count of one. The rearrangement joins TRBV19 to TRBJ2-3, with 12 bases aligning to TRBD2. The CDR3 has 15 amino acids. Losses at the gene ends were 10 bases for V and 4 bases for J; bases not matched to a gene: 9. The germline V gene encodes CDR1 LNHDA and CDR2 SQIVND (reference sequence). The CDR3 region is CANRMTSGSADTQYF. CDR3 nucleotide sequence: TGTGCCAATAGGATGACTAGCGGGAGTGCAGATACGCAGTATTTT.

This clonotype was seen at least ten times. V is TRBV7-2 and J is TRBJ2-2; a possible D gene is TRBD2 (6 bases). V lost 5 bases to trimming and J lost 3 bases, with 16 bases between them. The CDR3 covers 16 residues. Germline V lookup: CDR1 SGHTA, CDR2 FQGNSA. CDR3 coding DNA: TGTGCCAGCAGCCCGAGGACGGGAGCCTACACCGGGGAGCTGTTTTTT. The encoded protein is CASSPRTGAYTGELFF.

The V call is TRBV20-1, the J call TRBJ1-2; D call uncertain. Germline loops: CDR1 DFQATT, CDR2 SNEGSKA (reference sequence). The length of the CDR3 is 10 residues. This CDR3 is CRVNTPSYTF. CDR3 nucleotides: TGCAGAGTCAACACCCCTAGCTACACCTTC.

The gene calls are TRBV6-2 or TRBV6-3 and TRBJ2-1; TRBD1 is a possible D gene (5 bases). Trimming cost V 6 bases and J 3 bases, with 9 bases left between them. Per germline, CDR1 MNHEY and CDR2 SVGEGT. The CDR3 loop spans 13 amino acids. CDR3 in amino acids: CASSETVYNEQFF. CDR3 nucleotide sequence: TGTGCCAGCAGCGAGACAGTCTACAATGAGCAGTTCTTC.

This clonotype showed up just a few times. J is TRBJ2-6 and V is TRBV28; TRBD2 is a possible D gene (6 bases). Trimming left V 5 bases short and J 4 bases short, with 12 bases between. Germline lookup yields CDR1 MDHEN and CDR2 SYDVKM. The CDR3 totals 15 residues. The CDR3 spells CASSLAGWGANVLTF. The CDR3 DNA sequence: TGTGCCAGCAGTCTTGCGGGGTGGGGGGCCAACGTCCTGACTTTC.

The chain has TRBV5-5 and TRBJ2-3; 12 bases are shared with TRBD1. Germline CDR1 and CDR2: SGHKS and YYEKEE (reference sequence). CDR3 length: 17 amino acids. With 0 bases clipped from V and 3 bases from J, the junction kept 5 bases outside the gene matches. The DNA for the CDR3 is TGTGCCAGCAGCTTGGTAGGGACAGGGGGCGGGACAGATACGCAGTATTTT. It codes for CASSLVGTGGGTDTQYF.